This T cell receptor (beta chain) comes out of a study of shared clonotypes between healthy human individuals. Findings and limits, study-wide: In this cohort, only blood was sampled, and tissue repertoires likely differ.

Note on this clone: Its matching antigen is unknown.

Measured with immunoSEQ multiplex PCR; TCRdb has only the in-frame clones, and not every one. The sample lists fewer than 1.4 million clones, about four fifths seen once, with roughly 0.61% in the top ten. Negatively enriched CD4+ T cells were divided by CD45RA into naive and memory. V lost 3 bases, J lost 0 bases, and 7 bases stayed unmatched. Germline V gene data show CDR1 as KGHSH and CDR2 as LQKENI. The CDR3 has 18 amino acids. Material: memory CD4+ T cells from PBMCs. Subset here: CD45RA-negative fraction. The origin of this receptor is a man younger than 30 in good health. Some clones in this sample may be carry-over from other donors' samples. The chain links TRBV18 to TRBJ2-4; 11 bases agree with TRBD2. This CDR3 reads CASSPQGLADSAKNIQYF. As DNA, the CDR3 is TGTGCCAGCTCACCTCAGGGACTAGCGGATTCAGCCAAAAACATTCAGTACTTC.